A selection of T cell receptor beta chains follows, all from one sample in a study of T cells in localized non-small cell lung cancer. Assay used: immunoSEQ multiplex PCR; TCRdb lists only in-frame clones, some missing. The profile shows 20,000 to 25,000 clones, over 75% of them singletons. This specimen consisted of PBMCs, obtained before any cancer treatment. These receptors came from a man between 40 and 70 years old with stage II lung adenocarcinoma. The CDR3 runs from the conserved cysteine through the conserved F or W. Fields, in order: J gene, D gene, clone size, V gene, CDR3 DNA, CDR3 protein. The D gene is left open where the match is weak. Some rows have no size entry. The others give once, few or many, or a class for an expanded clone.

J: TRBJ2-4
D: TRBD1
size: few
V: TRBV4-1
DNA: TGCGCCAGCAGCCAAGAACGGGCCGGGACAGGCTTCGAACGGACCAAAAACATTCAGTACTTC
CDR3: CASSQERAGTGFERTKNIQYF

J: TRBJ1-6
D: NA
size: NA
V: TRBV1
DNA: TGCACCAGCAGCCAAGCTCGACCAAAATCTTCGTCCTATAATTCACCCCTCCACTTT
CDR3: CTSSQARPKSSSYNSPLHF

J: TRBJ2-7
D: NA
size: NA
V: TRBV7-2
DNA: TGTGCCAGCAGCCCCTCCTACGAGCAGTACTTC
CDR3: CASSPSYEQYF

J: TRBJ2-7
D: TRBD2
size: NA
V: TRBV30
DNA: TGTGCCTGGAGTGCAGCGGGGACCGGAGGACACGAGCAGTACTTC
CDR3: CAWSAAGTGGHEQYF

J: TRBJ2-7
D: NA
size: NA
V: TRBV7-8
DNA: TGTGCCAGCAGCCGCCAAGGCGAGCAGTACTTC
CDR3: CASSRQGEQYF

J: TRBJ1-4
D: TRBD1
size: NA
V: TRBV2
DNA: TGTGCCAGCAGCGGACAGGTGGACGCAACTAATGAAAAACTGTTTTTT
CDR3: CASSGQVDATNEKLFF

J: TRBJ2-3
D: TRBD2
size: NA
V: TRBV4-2
DNA: TGTGCCAGCAGCCCCTCGGGGGGGAGAACAGATACGCAGTATTTT
CDR3: CASSPSGGRTDTQYF

J: TRBJ1-5
D: NA
size: NA
V: TRBV28
DNA: TGTGCCAGCAGTTTGCAAGTAGTCAATCAGCCCCAGCATTTT
CDR3: CASSLQVVNQPQHF

J: TRBJ2-3
D: TRBD1
size: once
V: TRBV11-3
DNA: TGTGCCAGCAGCTACGGGACAGTTAGCACAGATACGCAGTATTTT
CDR3: CASSYGTVSTDTQYF

J: TRBJ2-7
D: NA
size: once
V: TRBV12-5
DNA: TGTGCTAGTGGTTTGGTTACCTACGAGCAGTACTTC
CDR3: CASGLVTYEQYF

J: TRBJ2-3
D: TRBD2
size: NA
V: TRBV7-6
DNA: TGTGCCAGCAGCTCCCGGGGACTAGCGGGGGGGTTCAGCACAGATACGCAGTATTTT
CDR3: CASSSRGLAGGFSTDTQYF